This is a list of T cell receptor beta chains from one sample in a study of technical replicates of blood from several donors. Sequenced by immunoSEQ multiplex PCR; TCRdb stores in-frame clones only, minus some. The sample yields 60,000 to 85,000 clones, approximately 96% seen once. Input material: T cells isolated from PBMCs. These receptors were collected from a human donor in good health. CDR3s include the opening cysteine and the closing phenylalanine or tryptophan. Fields, in order: J gene, V gene, clone size, D gene, CDR3 protein, CDR3 DNA. A D gene is named only where the DNA matches it firmly. Clone size, where shown, is once, few, many, or a class for clones that have expanded.

j_gene: TRBJ2-7
v_gene: TRBV2
abundance: .
d_gene: TRBD2
CDR3aa: CASRTSAQSRQYF
CDR3nt: TGTGCCAGCCGGACTAGCGCACAATCTAGGCAGTACTTC

j_gene: TRBJ2-7
v_gene: TRBV27
abundance: .
d_gene: .
CDR3aa: CASSGSTYEQYF
CDR3nt: TGTGCCAGCTCCGGTTCCACCTACGAGCAGTACTTC

j_gene: TRBJ2-1
v_gene: TRBV11-2
abundance: .
d_gene: TRBD2
CDR3aa: CASSSGSGGSSYNEQFF
CDR3nt: TGTGCCAGCAGCTCCGGTAGCGGGGGGAGCTCCTACAATGAGCAGTTCTTC

j_gene: TRBJ2-7
v_gene: TRBV6-6
abundance: .
d_gene: .
CDR3aa: CASSYSIADSSYEQYF
CDR3nt: TGTGCCAGCAGTTACTCGATAGCCGACAGCTCCTACGAGCAGTACTTC

j_gene: TRBJ2-7
v_gene: TRBV5-1
abundance: .
d_gene: TRBD2
CDR3aa: CASSLVGGYSYEQYF
CDR3nt: TGCGCCAGCAGCTTGGTGGGGGGGTACTCCTACGAGCAGTACTTC

j_gene: TRBJ2-1
v_gene: TRBV11-2
abundance: .
d_gene: TRBD2
CDR3aa: CASSATSGNFNEQFF
CDR3nt: TGTGCCAGCAGCGCGACTAGCGGGAATTTTAATGAGCAGTTCTTC

j_gene: TRBJ2-1
v_gene: TRBV7-6
abundance: .
d_gene: .
CDR3aa: CASSQNSASSYNEQFF
CDR3nt: TGTGCCAGCAGCCAAAACAGTGCCAGCTCCTACAATGAGCAGTTCTTC

j_gene: TRBJ2-7
v_gene: TRBV13
abundance: .
d_gene: TRBD1
CDR3aa: CASASPDRGTYEQYF
CDR3nt: TGTGCCAGCGCGAGCCCCGACAGGGGAACCTACGAGCAGTACTTC

j_gene: TRBJ2-7
v_gene: TRBV4-2
abundance: once
d_gene: TRBD2
CDR3aa: CASSISSGEAYEQYF
CDR3nt: TGTGCCAGCAGTATATCTAGCGGGGAGGCCTACGAGCAGTACTTC

j_gene: TRBJ1-3
v_gene: TRBV5-1
abundance: .
d_gene: .
CDR3aa: CASSLGPITSGNTIYF
CDR3nt: TGCGCCAGCAGCTTGGGCCCAATAACTTCTGGAAACACCATATATTTT

j_gene: TRBJ2-2
v_gene: TRBV7-3
abundance: .
d_gene: .
CDR3aa: CASSLWGGPTGELFF
CDR3nt: TGTGCCAGCAGCTTATGGGGGGGGCCAACCGGGGAGCTGTTTTTT

j_gene: TRBJ1-3
v_gene: TRBV2
abundance: .
d_gene: .
CDR3aa: CASRRRGDSGNTIYF
CDR3nt: TGTGCCAGCAGGAGACGGGGAGACTCTGGAAACACCATATATTTT

j_gene: TRBJ1-2
v_gene: TRBV27
abundance: .
d_gene: .
CDR3aa: CASSFGPNYGYTF
CDR3nt: TGTGCCAGCAGTTTTGGGCCGAACTATGGCTACACCTTC

j_gene: TRBJ2-7
v_gene: TRBV12-5
abundance: .
d_gene: TRBD1
CDR3aa: CASGPGTGGGEQYF
CDR3nt: TGTGCTAGTGGTCCCGGGACAGGGGGTGGCGAGCAGTACTTC

j_gene: TRBJ1-2
v_gene: TRBV9
abundance: .
d_gene: TRBD1
CDR3aa: CASSVRDRDFYGYTF
CDR3nt: TGTGCCAGCAGCGTCCGGGACAGGGACTTCTATGGCTACACCTTC

j_gene: TRBJ1-2
v_gene: TRBV2
abundance: .
d_gene: .
CDR3aa: CASSESGTPSYGYTF
CDR3nt: TGTGCCAGCAGTGAATCCGGGACACCATCCTATGGCTACACCTTC

j_gene: TRBJ2-5
v_gene: TRBV30
abundance: few
d_gene: .
CDR3aa: CAWSFGQETQYF
CDR3nt: TGTGCCTGGAGTTTTGGACAGGAGACCCAGTACTTC

j_gene: TRBJ2-5
v_gene: TRBV7-9
abundance: once
d_gene: .
CDR3aa: CASSLLSLPETQYF
CDR3nt: TGTGCCAGCAGCTTACTCTCCCTCCCGGAGACCCAGTACTTC

j_gene: TRBJ2-2
v_gene: TRBV19
abundance: .
d_gene: TRBD2
CDR3aa: CASSMRGLGLAGRRELFF
CDR3nt: TGTGCCAGTAGTATGCGAGGCTTGGGACTAGCGGGAAGGAGGGAGCTGTTTTTT

j_gene: TRBJ2-7
v_gene: TRBV5-4
abundance: .
d_gene: TRBD1
CDR3aa: CASSLDQGQGYEQYF
CDR3nt: TGTGCCAGCAGCTTGGACCAAGGACAGGGTTACGAGCAGTACTTC

j_gene: TRBJ1-4
v_gene: TRBV14
abundance: .
d_gene: TRBD1
CDR3aa: CASSQLTGGYEKLFF
CDR3nt: TGTGCCAGCAGCCAATTGACAGGGGGATATGAAAAACTGTTTTTT

j_gene: TRBJ1-1
v_gene: TRBV11-2
abundance: .
d_gene: .
CDR3aa: CASSSGQLGEAFF
CDR3nt: TGTGCCAGCAGCTCCGGACAGCTAGGGGAAGCTTTCTTT

j_gene: TRBJ1-1
v_gene: TRBV19
abundance: .
d_gene: TRBD1
CDR3aa: CASSISGTDNMNTEAFF
CDR3nt: TGTGCCAGTAGTATATCCGGGACAGATAACATGAACACTGAAGCTTTCTTT

j_gene: TRBJ2-1
v_gene: TRBV7-8
abundance: .
d_gene: TRBD2
CDR3aa: CASSLERGAWGEQFF
CDR3nt: TGTGCCAGCAGCTTGGAGCGGGGGGCCTGGGGGGAGCAGTTCTTC

j_gene: TRBJ2-1
v_gene: TRBV4-1
abundance: once
d_gene: TRBD2
CDR3aa: CASSHPLTGTSGNPTSYNEQFF
CDR3nt: TGCGCCAGCAGCCATCCCCTAACCGGGACTAGCGGGAACCCTACTTCCTACAATGAGCAGTTCTTC

j_gene: TRBJ2-2
v_gene: TRBV28
abundance: .
d_gene: .
CDR3aa: CASSSGQDTGELFF
CDR3nt: TGTGCCAGCAGTTCCGGACAAGACACCGGGGAGCTGTTTTTT

j_gene: TRBJ1-5
v_gene: TRBV4-2
abundance: .
d_gene: .
CDR3aa: CASSQVIQGNQPQHF
CDR3nt: TGTGCCAGCAGCCAAGTCATACAGGGTAATCAGCCCCAGCATTTT

j_gene: TRBJ1-6
v_gene: TRBV4-1
abundance: .
d_gene: .
CDR3aa: CASSQRDISGVPSPLHF
CDR3nt: TGCGCCAGCAGCCAAAGGGACATTTCAGGGGTGCCTTCACCCCTCCACTTT

j_gene: TRBJ2-5
v_gene: TRBV11-1
abundance: .
d_gene: TRBD1
CDR3aa: CASSTGTGGETQYF
CDR3nt: TGTGCCAGCAGCACGGGGACAGGAGGGGAGACCCAGTACTTC

j_gene: TRBJ1-1
v_gene: TRBV10-1
abundance: few
d_gene: TRBD1
CDR3aa: CASSGQGYTEAFF
CDR3nt: TGCGCCAGCTCGGGACAGGGGTACACTGAAGCTTTCTTT

j_gene: TRBJ1-1
v_gene: TRBV5-5
abundance: .
d_gene: .
CDR3aa: CASSLGTLNTEAFF
CDR3nt: TGTGCCAGCAGCTTGGGGACTCTGAACACTGAAGCTTTCTTT

j_gene: TRBJ2-7
v_gene: TRBV14
abundance: .
d_gene: TRBD2
CDR3aa: CASSRVAGGPDEQYF
CDR3nt: TGTGCCAGCAGCCGAGTAGCGGGAGGGCCCGACGAGCAGTACTTC

j_gene: TRBJ2-5
v_gene: TRBV6-1
abundance: .
d_gene: .
CDR3aa: CASGRRWAETQYF
CDR3nt: TGTGCCAGCGGACGGAGGTGGGCAGAGACCCAGTACTTC

j_gene: TRBJ2-1
v_gene: TRBV10-3
abundance: once
d_gene: .
CDR3aa: CAISETRDNNEQFF
CDR3nt: TGTGCCATCAGTGAGACCCGGGACAACAATGAGCAGTTCTTC

j_gene: TRBJ2-3
v_gene: TRBV4-2
abundance: .
d_gene: .
CDR3aa: CASSVTGTSTDTQYF
CDR3nt: TGTGCCAGCTCGGTAACCGGGACTAGCACAGATACGCAGTATTTT

j_gene: TRBJ2-1
v_gene: TRBV6-5
abundance: .
d_gene: TRBD2
CDR3aa: CASRLGTSEYNEQFF
CDR3nt: TGTGCCAGCAGACTAGGGACTAGCGAATACAATGAGCAGTTCTTC

j_gene: TRBJ2-1
v_gene: TRBV28
abundance: .
d_gene: TRBD2
CDR3aa: CASRLAGGPTNEQFF
CDR3nt: TGTGCCAGCAGACTAGCGGGAGGCCCCACGAATGAGCAGTTCTTC

j_gene: TRBJ2-7
v_gene: TRBV5-8
abundance: .
d_gene: TRBD1
CDR3aa: CASWARDRGYHEQYF
CDR3nt: TGTGCCAGCTGGGCACGGGACAGGGGATACCACGAGCAGTACTTC

j_gene: TRBJ2-2
v_gene: TRBV28
abundance: .
d_gene: .
CDR3aa: CAGRDWAGELFF
CDR3nt: TGTGCCGGACGGGACTGGGCCGGGGAGCTGTTTTTT